This T cell receptor beta chain was sequenced in a study of shared clonotypes between healthy human individuals (dated by TCRdb to 2018 to 2020). About the study as a whole: The cohort included three men and two women between 18 and 49 years of age. To estimate repertoire size and how much clonotypes are shared between individuals, the study performed deep sequencing of blood TCR repertoires from roughly five healthy adults. Different laboratories and diverse techniques were used to prepare libraries and sequence TCR repertoires, to increase sequencing depth and limit assay-specific biases. Between about 0.94 and 8.9 billion PBMCs per donor were obtained by leukapheresis. Results the study describes overall, beyond this receptor: The genetic and exposure-history diversity represented was limited by the small number of donors. Pairwise subsampling led to the expectation that sequencing depth would affect the degree of clonotype sharing among donors. Only blood was sampled, and tissue TCR repertoires likely differ from those in blood.

In the germline V gene, CDR1 corresponds to SGHRS and CDR2 to YFSETQ. The CDR3 runs 15 residues from the cysteine to the phenylalanine. Just CDR3 DNA is preserved here, 45 bases in frame from base 1. V drops 1 base and J drops 2 bases, leaving 9 bases in between. With respect to this clone: The clone's antigen remains unknown. No clone much larger than this one lies a single base away; base qualities are absent.

Donors were healthy HIV-negative adults with no recently reported acute infections or vaccinations. Every donor was a Caucasian adult living in Nashville, Tennessee, USA. For unsorted samples, 90 million to 95 million PBMCs were counted, and genomic DNA was extracted using the QIAamp DNA Blood Mini kit. After blood collection by leukapheresis, PBMCs were isolated using Ficoll-Histopaque density gradient centrifugation and then cryopreserved in the vapor phase of liquid nitrogen. Using the deep immunoSEQ assay, multiplex PCR amplified TCR CDR3 regions from genomic DNA. Extracted genomic DNA from each cell subset was distributed evenly across all wells of several immunoSEQ 96-well plates, and each plate was treated as a replicate. For unsorted PBMC, roughly 0.3 ug genomic DNA, equal to 25,000 to 35,000 T cell genomes, was loaded into each replicate PCR. Ten immunoSEQ deep assay plates were used to sequence the unsorted PBMC genomic DNA. Purified libraries were quantified with a Qubit 3.0 fluorometer, sized on a Bioanalyzer 2100, and re-quantified with the KAPA Library Quantification kit. A separate single-read 150-cycle Illumina NextSeq 550 flow cell was used to sequence each immunoSEQ 96-well plate. In the source study's methods: The immunoSEQ output contained only junctional sequences without quality scores, so filtering could not match that applied to full-length reads. Sequences were annotated with PyIR, a Python wrapper for IgBLAST v1.9, and V/J genes and CDR3 were assigned using IMGT germline references. Any read was removed if the V/J assignment was weak (E-value above 1e-6), the CDR3 was missing, or the read contained stop codons, out-of-frame junctions, or ambiguous translated residues. A V3J clonotype was defined by an identical inferred V gene, J gene, and CDR3 amino acid sequence. Percentage overlap between repertoires was computed as shared unique clonotypes divided by the size of the smaller repertoire. Three approaches were used to assess repertoire richness: RTK rarefaction, the Chao1 estimator, and Recon v2.1 estimates of unobserved clonotypes. TCRdb took over this immuneACCESS table, retaining in-frame rearrangements with V and J assigned. Such tables are incomplete; in checked studies, under half of the missing clones stem from an unresolved V gene, and the remainder is unexplained. That table gives V, J and clone size, and the DNA gave D and trimming. This sample has about 560,000 clones in its table, and roughly 79% of those were observed once. The ten largest make up 12% of the sample.

The clonotype originates from a woman aged 40 to 49 in good health. Some clones in this sample may be carry-over from other donors' samples. The chain links TRBV5-1 with TRBJ2-2; a tentative D call is TRBD2 (5 bases match). The sample was PBMCs. At the DNA level, the sequence is TGCGCCAGCAGCTTGTACGGGGTAAACACCGGGGAGCTGTTTTTT. Protein translation: CASSLYGVNTGELFF.